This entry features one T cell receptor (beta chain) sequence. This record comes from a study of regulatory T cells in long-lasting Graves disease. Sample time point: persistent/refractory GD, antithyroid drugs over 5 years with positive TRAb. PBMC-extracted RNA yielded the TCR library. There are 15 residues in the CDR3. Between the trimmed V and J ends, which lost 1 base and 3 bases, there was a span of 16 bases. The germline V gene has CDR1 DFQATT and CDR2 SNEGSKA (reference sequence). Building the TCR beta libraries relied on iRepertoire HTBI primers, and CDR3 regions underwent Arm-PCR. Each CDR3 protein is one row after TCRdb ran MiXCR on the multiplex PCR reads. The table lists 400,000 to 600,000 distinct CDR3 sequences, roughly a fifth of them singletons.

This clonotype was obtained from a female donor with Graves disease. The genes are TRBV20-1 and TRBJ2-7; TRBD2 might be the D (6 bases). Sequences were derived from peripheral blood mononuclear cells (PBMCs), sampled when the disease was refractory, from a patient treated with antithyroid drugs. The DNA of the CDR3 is TGCAGTGCTAGAGTTCGGTCCTCCGGGGGCTACGAGCAGTACTTC. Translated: CSARVRSSGGYEQYF.